Given below is one T cell receptor (beta chain) in context. Its antigen is unidentified. Germline V CDR1 and CDR2: WNHNN, SYGVQD (reference sequence). J gave up 7 bases and V 3 bases, and 8 bases lay outside the gene matches. CDR3 size: 15 residues. Sequencing was performed with immunoSEQ multiplex PCR; in TCRdb, only in-frame clones are kept and a portion is missing. The sample records 2 million to 3 million clones, more than 90% being singletons. The data belong to a study of shared clonotypes between healthy human individuals. Across the study: Each donor contributed plates that comprised three CD4 naive, three CD4 memory, two CD8 naive and one CD8 memory. General observations from the study: Deeper or shallower sequencing was expected to change how clonotypes are shared among donors. Four donors shared approximately 5% of their naive CD4 clonotypes.

The chain employs TRBV10-1 and TRBJ2-1; 8 bases map to TRBD2. This clonotype was sampled from a man between 18 and 29 years old in good health. The sequencing input was naive CD4+ T cells sorted from blood. Regarding subset: CD45RA+ positively selected. The CDR3 nucleotides are TGCGCCAGCAGTGACCCAGCGGGAGCAGGGAATGAGCAGTTCTTC. Protein: CASSDPAGAGNEQFF.